The clone carrying this T cell receptor beta chain was recorded at least ten times. No antigen is known for it. The sample originates from a study of prognosis after radiotherapy for stage I lung cancer. Study-level information: Concurrently with stereotactic body radiotherapy, no other therapy was received by any patient.

Study-wide points: Usage of the TRBV and TRBJ genes (in patients with versus without metastases) was reportedly different. For the expanded TCR clones, whether they were tumor-specific was not determined.

The ends were cut back, 2 bases at V and 8 bases at J, with 9 bases in the middle. Looked up from germline, CDR1 is ENHRY and CDR2 is SYGVKD. The CDR3 totals 12 residues. Amplification of TCR beta CDR3 from genomic DNA used two-round multiplex PCR. Each TRBV and TRBJ gene had its own primer in the first PCR round. TCRdb fed the multiplex PCR reads into MiXCR, producing one record per CDR3 protein. The sample lists fewer than 25,000 distinct CDR3 sequences, approximately 43% occurring once. This receptor was taken from a donor at least 50 years old with non-small cell lung cancer. The V and J genes are TRBV10-3 and TRBJ1-1; D uncertain. The sample in question was PBMCs, obtained before or after stereotactic body radiation therapy (not recorded which). The chain's CDR3 is CAISEGDIEAFF. CDR3 coding DNA: TGTGCCATCAGTGAGGGAGACATCGAAGCTTTCTTT.